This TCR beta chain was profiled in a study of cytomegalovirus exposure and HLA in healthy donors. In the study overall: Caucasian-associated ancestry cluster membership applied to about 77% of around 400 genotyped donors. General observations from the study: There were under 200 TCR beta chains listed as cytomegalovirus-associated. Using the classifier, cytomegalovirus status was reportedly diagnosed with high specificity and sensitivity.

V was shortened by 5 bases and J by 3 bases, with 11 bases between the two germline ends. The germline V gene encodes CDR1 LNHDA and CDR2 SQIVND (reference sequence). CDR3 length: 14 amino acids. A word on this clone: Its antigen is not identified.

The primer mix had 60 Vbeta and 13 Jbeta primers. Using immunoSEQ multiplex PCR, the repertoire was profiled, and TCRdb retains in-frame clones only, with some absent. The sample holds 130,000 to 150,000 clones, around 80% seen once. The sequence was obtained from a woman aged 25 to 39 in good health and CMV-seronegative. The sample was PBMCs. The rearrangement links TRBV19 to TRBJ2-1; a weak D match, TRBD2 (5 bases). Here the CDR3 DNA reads TGTGCCAGTAGTGCTCCCGGGGTCTACAATGAGCAGTTCTTC. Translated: CASSAPGVYNEQFF.